The clone carrying this T cell receptor (beta chain) was counted a few times. What it binds is unknown. This sample was included in a study of post-analysis software for immune sequencing data. Study background: Recorded subtypes: relapsing-remitting, secondary progressive, progressive-relapsing; some patients unannotated. Notes on the study in general: Under the F measure, samples that were prepared in one batch clustered strongly together. In patients, TRBV5-6, TRBV5-1 and TRBV20-1 belonged to five or six TRBV segments found more frequently than in controls.

Every TCR beta cDNA library bore unique molecular identifiers. Yield was some 540,000 cDNA molecules from around 1 to 9.1 million T cells. One entry per CDR3 protein, called by TCRdb with MiXCR from the PCR reads. The repertoire holds 350,000 to 500,000 distinct CDR3 sequences, with 35% to 45% as singletons. The CDR3 consists of 19 residues. Trimming removed 8 bases from V and 0 bases from J, with 27 bases in between. CDR1 and CDR2 (germline): MNHEY, SMNVEV (reference sequence). The source material was blood. The V gene is TRBV27, the J gene TRBJ2-3; D might be TRBD1 (7 bases). The receptor was isolated from a girl aged 2 to 10 with multiple sclerosis. DNA for the CDR3: TGTGCCAGCTCAGGGGGTTGGGACGGGAGCCCTTCTAGCACAGATACGCAGTATTTT. This codes for CASSGGWDGSPSSTDTQYF.